These 16 T cell receptor beta chains came from one sample sequenced in a study of radiotherapy plus CTLA-4 blockade in lung cancer. The assay was immunoSEQ multiplex PCR, and TCRdb's table has in-frame clones only and misses some. The sample contains around 82,000 clones, around 86% of which appear only once. This material consisted of peripheral blood, taken from a patient treated with radiotherapy plus ipilimumab. The receptors derive from a human donor with non-small cell lung cancer that progressed on radiotherapy plus ipilimumab.

The chain has TRBV7-2 and TRBJ1-5; D is perhaps TRBD1 (6 bases). Germline assignment: CDR1 SGHTA and CDR2 FQGNSA. CDR3 length: 15 residues. Trimming removed 1 base at V and 3 bases at J, with 10 bases between. The CDR3 here is CASSLVAGDNQPQHF. As DNA, the CDR3 is TGTGCCAGCAGCTTAGTTGCAGGGGACAATCAGCCCCAGCATTTT. Drawing the rest from reference TRBV7-2 and TRBJ1-5, the complete variable domain is GAGVSQSPSNKVTEKGKDVELRCDPISGHTALYWYRQSLGQGLEFLIYFQGNSAPDKSGLPSDRFSAERTGGSVSTLTIQRTQQEDSAVYLCASSLVAGDNQPQHFGDGTRLSIL.

The chain employs TRBV5-1 and TRBJ2-1; 9 bases map to TRBD2. Germline CDR1 is SGHRS and CDR2 is YFSETQ. J gave up 2 bases and V 0 bases, and 6 bases lay outside the gene matches. This CDR3 comprises 17 residues. DNA of the CDR3: TGCGCCAGCAGCTTGGAGGGACTAGCAGACCCCTACAATGAGCAGTTCTTC. It codes for CASSLEGLADPYNEQFF.

This CDR3 reads CASSQDSLSNYGYTF. DNA of the CDR3: TGCGCCAGCAGCCAGGACAGCCTTTCCAACTATGGCTACACCTTC. The chain has TRBV4-1 and TRBJ1-2, with a possible D match to TRBD1 (6 bases). The germline V gene has CDR1 MGHRA and CDR2 YSYEKL. The CDR3 runs to 15 residues. V was shortened by 3 bases and J by 2 bases, with 13 bases between the two germline ends.

The CDR3 sequence is CASSRTGTGIEKLFF. Here the CDR3 DNA reads TGTGCCAGCAGCCGGACCGGGACAGGTATCGAAAAACTGTTTTTT. The chain is built from TRBV7-2 and TRBJ1-4, with TRBD1 identical over 8 bases. V shed 5 bases, J shed 8 bases, and the junction held 10 bases outside the gene matches. The V gene's germline CDR1 is SGHTA and CDR2 FQGNSA. The CDR3 consists of 15 residues.

The gene calls are TRBV9 and TRBJ2-5; 8 positions match TRBD1. The CDR3 covers 14 residues. Germline V gene lookup returns CDR1 SGDLS and CDR2 YYNGEE. V dropped 0 bases and J dropped 7; count of bases not matched to a gene: 5. The CDR3 sequence: CASSVGGQGTTQYF. The CDR3 region has the DNA TGTGCCAGCAGCGTAGGAGGACAGGGTACGACCCAGTACTTC.

In this sample, this clone turned up once. The CDR3 DNA reads as TGTGCCAGTAAAAGCATGGGGGCGAGCTCCTATAATTCACCCCTCCACTTT. Protein product: CASKSMGASSYNSPLHF. This chain uses TRBV19 with TRBJ1-6; D might be TRBD1 (6 bases). V lost 7 bases and J lost 0, with 16 bases in between. Looked up from germline, CDR1 is LNHDA and CDR2 is SQIVND (reference sequence). CDR3 length: 17 amino acids.

The chain combines TRBV7-2 with TRBJ2-1, with 10 nucleotides matching TRBD1. V lost 0 bases and J lost 6; bases outside the gene matches: 5. CDR3 length: 16 amino acids. Germline assignment: CDR1 SGHTA and CDR2 FQGNSA. CDR3 DNA sequence: TGTGCCAGCAGCTTAGCGGGGACAGGGGTCCTCAATGAGCAGTTCTTC. As protein: CASSLAGTGVLNEQFF.

The V and J genes are TRBV28 and TRBJ1-5; D may be TRBD1 (5 bases). The V end was cut by 5 bases, the J end by 2 bases, with 13 bases between. The CDR3 is made up of 15 amino acids. Germline V CDR1 and CDR2: MDHEN, SYDVKM. The CDR3 is CASSPQGGGNQPQHF. As DNA, the CDR3 is TGTGCCAGCAGTCCTCAGGGAGGCGGCAATCAGCCCCAGCATTTT.

The rearrangement uses TRBV27 and TRBJ2-2; D is unclear. The CDR3 contains 12 residues. Germline V CDR1 and CDR2: MNHEY, SMNVEV (reference sequence). Trimming took 6 bases from V and 3 from J, leaving 5 bases between them. The DNA of the CDR3 is TGTGCCAGCAGCCCTTACACCGGGGAGCTGTTTTTT. This encodes CASSPYTGELFF.

The chain carries TRBV6-1 and TRBJ1-2; TRBD1 might be the D (5 bases). V shed 4 bases and J shed 8 bases, with 11 bases lying between them. The CDR3 is made up of 12 amino acids. The germline gives CDR1 MNHNS, CDR2 SASEGT. Here the CDR3 DNA reads TGTGCCAGCAGTGTGACAGCCCGAGGCTACACCTTC. It yields the protein CASSVTARGYTF.

The chain uses TRBV4-3 and TRBJ2-1; TRBD2 agrees at 11 bases. Trimming at V came to 1 base and at J to 6 bases, leaving 5 bases not matched to a gene. CDR1 and CDR2 from the germline V gene are LGHNA and YSLEER. This CDR3 has 16 amino acids. Here the CDR3 reads CASSQGGGTSGNEQFF. As DNA, the CDR3 is TGCGCCAGCAGCCAAGGCGGGGGGACTAGCGGCAATGAGCAGTTCTTC.

The chain links TRBV30 to TRBJ1-3; no definite D call. Looked up from germline, CDR1 is GTSNPN and CDR2 is SVGIG (reference sequence). The CDR3 has 17 residues. Trimming shortened V by 1 base and J by 0 bases, and 16 bases separated the two germline ends. The CDR3 bases are TGTGCCTGGAGTGATACAGTGACAATTTTCTCTGGAAACACCATATATTTT. Amino acids: CAWSDTVTIFSGNTIYF.

The chain carries TRBV7-2 and TRBJ2-7; the match to TRBD2 covers 9 bases. The CDR3 is 15 amino acids. Per germline, CDR1 SGHTA and CDR2 FQGNSA. V gave up 5 bases and J gave up 4 bases; unmatched junction bases: 9. This CDR3 reads CASSTRSGSWYEQYF. CDR3 DNA sequence: TGTGCCAGCAGCACCCGTAGCGGGAGTTGGTACGAGCAGTACTTC.

This clone was detected a few times. The chain couples TRBV27 to TRBJ1-5, with a possible D match to TRBD1 (5 bases). The CDR3 runs to 16 residues. The germline V gene encodes CDR1 MNHEY and CDR2 SMNVEV (reference sequence). Trimming removed 0 bases from V and 2 bases from J, with 11 bases in between. CDR3 in DNA: TGTGCCAGCAGTTTATCTTGGCGGGGGGGCAATCAGCCCCAGCATTTT. Amino acids: CASSLSWRGGNQPQHF.

The chain recombines TRBV7-9 with TRBJ2-7; 14 nucleotides align to TRBD2. V lost 5 bases to trimming and J lost 6 bases; unmatched junction nucleotides: 6. Germline V gene data show CDR1 as SEHNR and CDR2 as FQNEAQ (reference sequence). This CDR3 region has 15 residues. The CDR3 nucleotides are TGTGCCAGCAGCCCGGGACTAGCGGGAGAATCCGAGCAGTACTTC. It specifies CASSPGLAGESEQYF.

This clone appeared a few times. The same CDR3 also results from other DNA sequences found in this sample. The chain is built from TRBV7-2 and TRBJ2-7; D gene unclear. The CDR3 contains 11 residues. Germline V gene data show CDR1 as SGHTA and CDR2 as FQGNSA. Between the trimmed V and J ends, which lost 6 bases and 0 bases, there was a span of 3 bases. CDR3 loop: CASSPSYEQYF. The CDR3 DNA is TGTGCCAGCAGTCCCTCCTACGAGCAGTACTTC. Full variable domain (rest looked up from reference TRBV7-2 and TRBJ2-7): GAGVSQSPSNKVTEKGKDVELRCDPISGHTALYWYRQSLGQGLEFLIYFQGNSAPDKSGLPSDRFSAERTGGSVSTLTIQRTQQEDSAVYLCASSPSYEQYFGPGTRLTVT.